The 3 T cell receptor beta chains below were found in one sample sequenced in a study of blood T cells in healthy people across ages. Alongside a J-beta primer mix, a sample-barcoded 5' primer served in a second PCR lasting roughly 6 to 11 cycles. Each CDR3 protein gets one entry after TCRdb re-called the 5' RACE reads with MiXCR. The table includes 800,000 or so distinct CDR3 sequences, 62% detected once. The source material was blood. The source of these receptors is a man aged 30 to 39 in good health.

This sequence joins TRBV7-9 and TRBJ1-1, with TRBD1 identical over 7 bases. CDR1 and CDR2 (germline): SEHNR, FQNEAQ (reference sequence). This CDR3 is built from 16 residues. The junction had 16 bases not matched to a gene; V was cut back by 7 bases and J by 5 bases. The CDR3 coding sequence is TGTGCCAGCACCCCTCGCGCGGAGGACAGGAATACTGAAGCTTTCTTT. It is translated as CASTPRAEDRNTEAFF.

Of note for this clonotype: A much bigger clone sits one base away, suggesting this may be a read error. The rearrangement joins TRBV5-1 to TRBJ2-1, with 10 nucleotides matching TRBD2. This CDR3 spans 16 amino acids. Germline V lookup: CDR1 SGHRS, CDR2 YFSETQ. Trimming cost V 1 base and J 1 base; bases outside gene matches: 2. The CDR3 region has the DNA TGCGCCAGCAGCTTGTGTAGCGGGGGGTCCTACAATGAGCAGTTCTTC. It is translated as CASSLCSGGSYNEQFF.

The V and J genes are TRBV29-1 and TRBJ2-1; the D gene is possibly TRBD1 (6 bases). The CDR3 loop spans 14 amino acids. The V and J ends lost 5 bases and 0 bases respectively, with 11 bases between them. Germline loops: CDR1 SQVTM, CDR2 ANQGSEA. The CDR3 region has the DNA TGCAGCGTTACCGGGACAAACTCCTACAATGAGCAGTTCTTC. Protein sequence: CSVTGTNSYNEQFF.